This TCR beta chain was identified in a study of neoadjuvant nivolumab and ipilimumab in lung cancer. Study outcomes and limitations: Compared with tumor-adjacent uninvolved lung, resected tumors showed greater richness and clonality.

Regarding this clone: Its matching antigen is unknown.

Only in-frame clones appear in the TCRdb table, and some are missing; sequencing was by immunoSEQ multiplex PCR. The sample carries more than 25,000 clones, more than 75% recorded once. The CDR3 is 15 amino acids. Germline lookup yields CDR1 MNHNS and CDR2 SASEGT. Deletions cut 2 bases from V and 0 bases from J, with 10 bases between. Sequenced here: tumor tissue, sampled after neoadjuvant nivolumab, alone or with ipilimumab, at or shortly before surgery. The TCR was taken from an adult with non-small cell lung cancer. The chain uses TRBV6-1 and TRBJ1-2; perhaps TRBD1 as D (6 bases). The DNA of the CDR3 is TGTGCCAGCAGTGAATACAGGGCAGCTAACTATGGCTACACCTTC. It is translated as CASSEYRAANYGYTF.